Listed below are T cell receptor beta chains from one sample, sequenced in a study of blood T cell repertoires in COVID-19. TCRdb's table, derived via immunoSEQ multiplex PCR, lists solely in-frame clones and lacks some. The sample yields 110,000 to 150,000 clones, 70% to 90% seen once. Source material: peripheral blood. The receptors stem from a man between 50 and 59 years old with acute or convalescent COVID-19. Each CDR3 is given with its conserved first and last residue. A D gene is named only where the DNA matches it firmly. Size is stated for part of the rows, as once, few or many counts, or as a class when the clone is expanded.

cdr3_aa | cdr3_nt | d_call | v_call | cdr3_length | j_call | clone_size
CASSHRTGGSQPQHF | TGTGCCAGCAGCCACCGGACAGGGGGGAGTCAGCCCCAGCATTTT | TRBD1 | TRBV7-2 | 15 | TRBJ1-5 | NA
CAITGSGGGNTGELFF | TGTGCCATCACCGGTAGCGGGGGAGGGAACACCGGGGAGCTGTTTTTT | TRBD2 | TRBV10-3 | 16 | TRBJ2-2 | NA
CASSDDAGSQPNGEQFF | TGCGCCAGCAGTGATGACGCGGGGTCCCAACCCAACGGTGAGCAGTTCTTC | NA | TRBV10-1 | 17 | TRBJ2-1 | NA
CASSPTSTSGRAGYEQYF | TGTGCCAGCAGCCCGACCTCGACTAGCGGGAGGGCCGGGTACGAGCAGTACTTC | TRBD2 | TRBV11-3 | 18 | TRBJ2-7 | NA
CASNPGLSSGANVLTF | TGTGCCAGCAACCCAGGACTCTCCTCTGGGGCCAACGTCCTGACTTTC | NA | TRBV7-9 | 16 | TRBJ2-6 | NA
CASSQWQSDEQYF | TGTGCCAGCAGCCAATGGCAGAGCGACGAGCAGTACTTC | NA | TRBV3-1/TRBV3-2 | 13 | TRBJ2-7 | NA
CASSGWTGELFF | TGTGCCAGTTCAGGGTGGACCGGGGAGCTGTTTTTT | NA | TRBV19 | 12 | TRBJ2-2 | NA
CASSLQRSSYNSPLHF | TGTGCCAGCAGCTTGCAGAGGAGCTCCTATAATTCACCCCTCCACTTT | NA | TRBV5-4 | 16 | TRBJ1-6 | NA
CASSYLGAHYEQYF | TGTGCCAGCAGTTACTTGGGGGCGCATTACGAGCAGTACTTC | NA | TRBV6-6 | 14 | TRBJ2-7 | NA
CASGLDRGFGNTEAFF | TGTGCTAGTGGTTTGGACAGGGGGTTCGGGAACACTGAAGCTTTCTTT | TRBD1 | TRBV12-5 | 16 | TRBJ1-1 | NA
CASSQGLAVTDTQYF | TGTGCCAGCAGTCAGGGACTAGCGGTCACAGATACGCAGTATTTT | TRBD2 | TRBV27 | 15 | TRBJ2-3 | NA
CASRPTGPETQYF | TGTGCCAGCAGACCCACGGGTCCAGAGACCCAGTACTTC | NA | TRBV12-3/TRBV12-4 | 13 | TRBJ2-5 | NA
CASSLGTASGNTIYF | TGTGCCAGCAGCTTGGGAACAGCCTCTGGAAACACCATATATTTT | NA | TRBV5-4 | 15 | TRBJ1-3 | NA
CASSARRGTGFNEQFF | TGCGCCAGCAGTGCCAGGAGGGGGACAGGGTTCAATGAGCAGTTCTTC | TRBD1 | TRBV10-1 | 16 | TRBJ2-1 | NA
CSARLPQNYEQYF | TGCAGCGCCCGTCTTCCACAGAACTACGAGCAGTACTTC | NA | TRBV29-1 | 13 | TRBJ2-7 | NA
CASSDQGETQYF | TGTGCCAGCAGTGATCAGGGGGAGACCCAGTACTTC | NA | TRBV6-1 | 12 | TRBJ2-5 | NA
CASSENRRNTEAFF | TGTGCCAGCAGTGAGAACAGAAGGAACACTGAAGCTTTCTTT | NA | TRBV6-1 | 14 | TRBJ1-1 | NA
CASRRTGVLDEQYF | TGTGCCAGCAGACGGACAGGGGTACTAGACGAGCAGTACTTC | TRBD1 | TRBV2 | 14 | TRBJ2-7 | NA
CASKGANYGYTF | TGTGCCAGCAAAGGGGCTAACTATGGCTACACCTTC | NA | TRBV7-9 | 12 | TRBJ1-2 | NA
CASTGTSFDTQYF | TGTGCCAGCACCGGGACTAGCTTCGATACGCAGTATTTT | TRBD2 | TRBV2 | 13 | TRBJ2-3 | NA
CASSSRSNTEAFF | TGCGCCAGCAGTAGTAGGAGTAACACTGAAGCTTTCTTT | NA | TRBV10-1 | 13 | TRBJ1-1 | NA
CAWSGLQSNQPQHF | TGTGCCTGGAGTGGTCTTCAGAGCAATCAGCCCCAGCATTTT | NA | TRBV30 | 14 | TRBJ1-5 | NA
CSAGDWSGYTF | TGCAGTGCAGGCGACTGGAGCGGCTACACCTTC | NA | TRBV20-1 | 11 | TRBJ1-2 | NA
CASIALAGITGELFF | TGTGCCAGCATAGCCCTAGCGGGGATCACCGGGGAGCTGTTTTTT | TRBD2 | TRBV6-5 | 15 | TRBJ2-2 | NA
CSSGRGKSTEAFF | TGCAGCTCCGGGCGGGGGAAGTCCACTGAAGCTTTCTTT | NA | TRBV29-1 | 13 | TRBJ1-1 | once
CASSFKETDTQYF | TGTGCCAGCAGTTTCAAGGAGACAGATACGCAGTATTTT | NA | TRBV6-6 | 13 | TRBJ2-3 | NA
CASSSGQGHLGEQYF | TGTGCCAGCAGCTCGGGACAGGGTCATTTGGGCGAGCAGTACTTC | TRBD1 | TRBV5-6 | 15 | TRBJ2-7 | NA
CASSTTSGGTDTQYF | TGTGCCAGCAGTACGACTAGCGGGGGGACAGATACGCAGTATTTT | TRBD2 | TRBV28 | 15 | TRBJ2-3 | NA
CASSTRTGQSNQPQHF | TGTGCCAGTAGTACCCGGACAGGGCAAAGCAATCAGCCCCAGCATTTT | TRBD1 | TRBV19 | 16 | TRBJ1-5 | NA
CARSTGGACEQYF | TGTGCCAGATCGACAGGGGGCGCATGCGAGCAGTACTTC | TRBD1 | TRBV6-5 | 13 | TRBJ2-7 | few
CSASPSGGPEQFF | TGCAGTGCTAGTCCTAGCGGGGGTCCTGAGCAGTTCTTC | TRBD2 | TRBV20-1 | 13 | TRBJ2-1 | NA
CATNTGTGFYNEQFF | TGTGCCACTAATACCGGGACAGGGTTCTACAATGAGCAGTTCTTC | TRBD1 | TRBV11-2 | 15 | TRBJ2-1 | NA
CASSHWTSGQLNTGELFF | TGTGCCAGCAGCCATTGGACCTCGGGACAGCTAAACACCGGGGAGCTGTTTTTT | TRBD1 | TRBV7-2 | 18 | TRBJ2-2 | NA
CASSPGTTPSPLHF | TGCGCCAGCAGTCCCGGGACAACGCCTTCACCCCTCCACTTT | NA | TRBV5-1 | 14 | TRBJ1-6 | NA
CASRGGPYTEAFF | TGTGCCAGCAGGGGGGGACCCTACACTGAAGCTTTCTTT | NA | TRBV5-6 | 13 | TRBJ1-1 | NA
CASSELAHTDTQYF | TGTGCCAGCAGCGAACTAGCGCACACAGATACGCAGTATTTT | TRBD2 | TRBV7-9 | 14 | TRBJ2-3 | NA
CASGALAGVSHEQYF | TGTGCCAGCGGCGCACTAGCGGGGGTTTCCCACGAGCAGTACTTC | TRBD2 | TRBV7-2 | 15 | TRBJ2-7 | NA
CASRPYQSGQGLYGYTF | TGTGCCAGCAGACCCTATCAATCAGGACAGGGCCTCTATGGCTACACCTTC | TRBD1 | TRBV27 | 17 | TRBJ1-2 | few
CASSSTGETQYF | TGTGCCAGCAGTTCGACAGGGGAGACCCAGTACTTC | TRBD1 | TRBV6-2/TRBV6-3 | 12 | TRBJ2-5 | few
CASSVAGLYNEQFF | TGTGCCAGCAGCGTAGCAGGTCTCTACAATGAGCAGTTCTTC | NA | TRBV9 | 14 | TRBJ2-1 | NA
CAIKSGYNEQFF | TGTGCCATCAAGTCGGGGTACAATGAGCAGTTCTTC | NA | TRBV6-5 | 12 | TRBJ2-1 | NA
CASSLREGWVGETQYF | TGTGCCAGCAGTTTGAGGGAGGGGTGGGTAGGAGAGACCCAGTACTTC | TRBD2 | TRBV28 | 16 | TRBJ2-5 | NA
CSASPDRFSYEQYF | TGCAGTGCTAGTCCGGACAGGTTTTCCTACGAGCAGTACTTC | TRBD1 | TRBV20-1 | 14 | TRBJ2-7 | NA
CASSQDNSGLIYEQYF | TGTGCCAGCAGCCAAGATAATAGTGGTTTGATCTACGAGCAGTACTTC | NA | TRBV3-1/TRBV3-2 | 16 | TRBJ2-7 | NA
CASSRHGDKREQYF | TGCGCCAGCAGCCGCCACGGCGACAAACGGGAGCAGTACTTC | NA | TRBV4-1 | 14 | TRBJ2-7 | NA